This T cell receptor beta chain was captured by sequencing in a study of shared clonotypes between healthy human individuals. Across the whole study: Each donor contributed plates that comprised three CD4 naive, three CD4 memory, two CD8 naive and one CD8 memory.

Assay: immunoSEQ multiplex PCR; the TCRdb copy retains only in-frame clones and omits some. The table lists just over 2,000,000 clones, roughly 96% of them singletons. The length of the CDR3 is 13 residues. After removal of 6 bases from V and 8 bases from J, the junction contained 6 bases not matched to a gene. The germline CDR1 and CDR2 sequences are MNHEY and SVGAGI. With respect to this clone: Its cognate antigen is unknown.

Study-level results: Shared clonotypes: 4.5% to 6.5% naive CD4, roughly 4% naive CD8, less than 2.5% memory CD4, 0.4% memory CD8.

The source is a man between 18 and 29 years old in good health. V gene TRBV6-5 combines with J gene TRBJ1-2, with 10 bases matching TRBD1. The material sequenced was naive CD4+ T cells sorted from blood. As to subset: CD45RA+ positively selected. The CDR3 bases are TGTGCCAGCAGAGACAGGGGGCAGGAGGGCTACACCTTC. Its translation is CASRDRGQEGYTF.